These 5 T cell receptor beta chains were all obtained from the same sample, sequenced in a study of T cells in localized non-small cell lung cancer (dated by TCRdb to 2018 to 2021). Library method: the immunoSEQ multiplex PCR assay. TCRdb retrieved this table from immuneACCESS and kept in-frame rearrangements only. Not all clones are present; in checked studies, unresolved V genes account for under half, and no reason is known for the remainder. In this sample the table shows nearly 15,000 clones, roughly 85% of which occur a single time. The ten largest account for approximately 26% of the sample. This sample comprised peripheral blood, obtained before any cancer treatment. The receptors come from a female donor older than 55 with stage I squamous cell lung carcinoma.

The rearrangement links TRBV28 to TRBJ2-5; 8 bases agree with TRBD2. Germline trimming cut 4 bases from V and 5 bases from J; bases unmatched to any gene: 9. There are 15 residues in the CDR3. From germline, CDR1 is MDHEN and CDR2 SYDVKM. CDR3: CASSSLQAGVETQYF. The CDR3, as DNA: TGTGCCAGCAGTTCCCTCCAAGCGGGAGTGGAGACCCAGTACTTC.

This chain links TRBV29-1 with TRBJ2-1; TRBD2 aligns across 7 bases. Per the germline V gene, CDR1 is SQVTM and CDR2 is ANQGSEA. V lost 5 bases, J lost 7 bases, and 2 bases stayed unmatched. The CDR3 is 11 amino acids. The CDR3 reads CSVSGLNEQFF. CDR3 in DNA: TGCAGCGTTTCGGGACTAAATGAGCAGTTCTTC.

This chain links TRBV7-6 with TRBJ2-5; TRBD1 might be the D (6 bases). Trimming pared 5 bases from V and 5 bases from J, leaving 15 bases between. This CDR3 region has 14 residues. Germline V lookup: CDR1 SGHVS, CDR2 FNYEAQ. The CDR3 DNA follows: TGTGCCAGCAGCAAACAGGGCCACAGGGAGACCCAGTACTTC. This translates into CASSKQGHRETQYF. Full variable domain (outside the CDR3, taken from reference TRBV7-6 and TRBJ2-5): GAGVSQSPRYKVTKRGQDVALRCDPISGHVSLYWYRQALGQGPEFLTYFNYEAQQDKSGLPNDRFSAERPEGSISTLTIQRTEQRDSAMYRCASSKQGHRETQYFGPGTRLLVL.

The chain recombines TRBV2 with TRBJ1-3; 7 nucleotides line up with TRBD1. V trimming: 3 bases; J trimming: 0 bases; junction bases outside the gene matches: 5. CDR1 SNHLY and CDR2 FYNNEI come from the germline V gene. This CDR3 is built from 16 residues. The CDR3 loop is CASSDDRVSSGNTIYF. CDR3 DNA sequence: TGTGCCAGCAGTGACGACAGGGTGAGCTCTGGAAACACCATATATTTT. The full variable domain, completed using reference TRBV2 and TRBJ1-3, is EPEVTQTPSHQVTQMGQEVILRCVPISNHLYFYWYRQILGQKVEFLVSFYNNEISEKSEIFDDQFSVERPDGSNFTLKIRSTKLEDSAMYFCASSDDRVSSGNTIYFGEGSWLTVV.

The DNA of the CDR3 is TGCGCCAGCAGCCCCCGGGACACTCAGACCAACAATGAGCAGTTCTTC. It is translated as CASSPRDTQTNNEQFF. The V call is TRBV4-1, the J call TRBJ2-1; TRBD1 might be the D (6 bases). V dropped 4 bases and J dropped 5 bases, with 18 bases sitting between them. This CDR3 spans 16 amino acids. Germline lookup yields CDR1 MGHRA and CDR2 YSYEKL.